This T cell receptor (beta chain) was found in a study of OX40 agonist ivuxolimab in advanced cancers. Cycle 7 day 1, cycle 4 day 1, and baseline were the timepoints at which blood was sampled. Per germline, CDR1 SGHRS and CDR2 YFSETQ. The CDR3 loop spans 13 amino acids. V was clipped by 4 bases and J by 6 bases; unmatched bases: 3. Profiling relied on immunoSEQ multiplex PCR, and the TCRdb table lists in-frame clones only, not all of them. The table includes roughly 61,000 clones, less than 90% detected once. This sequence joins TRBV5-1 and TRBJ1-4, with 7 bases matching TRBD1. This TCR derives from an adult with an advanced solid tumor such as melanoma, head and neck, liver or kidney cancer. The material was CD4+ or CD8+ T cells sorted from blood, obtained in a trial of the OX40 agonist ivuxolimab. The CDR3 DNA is TGCGCCAGCAGCAGGGGGACAGATGAAAAACTGTTTTTT. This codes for CASSRGTDEKLFF. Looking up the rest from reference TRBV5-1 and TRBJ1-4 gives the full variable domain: KAGVTQTPRYLIKTRGQQVTLSCSPISGHRSVSWYQQTPGQGLQFLFEYFSETQRNKGNFPGRFSGRQFSNSRSEMNVSTLELGDSALYLCASSRGTDEKLFFGSGTQLSVL.